The 18 T cell receptor beta chains below all came from one sample that was sequenced in a study of regulatory T cells in long-lasting Graves disease. TCR beta libraries were built with iRepertoire HTBI primers and Arm-PCR of CDR3 regions. Using its own MiXCR run on the multiplex PCR reads, TCRdb lists one record per CDR3 protein. There are hundreds of thousands of distinct CDR3 sequences in the sample; approximately 12% occur only once, and 8.5% to 10% lies in the top ten. Time point: newly diagnosed GD, antithyroid drugs for less than 3 months. RNA from PBMCs was the source of the TCR library. This sample also appeared in a second study, on T cells in Graves' hyperthyroidism and ophthalmopathy.

Material: peripheral blood mononuclear cells (PBMCs), obtained at new diagnosis, from a patient treated with antithyroid drugs. All receptors come from a man between 25 and 39 years old with Graves disease.

In regard to this clonotype: This likely came from a read error, as a far larger clone is one base away. The chain is built from TRBV20-1 and TRBJ2-7; possible D gene TRBD2, 5 bases. The germline CDR1 and CDR2 sequences are DFQATT and SNEGSKA (reference sequence). The CDR3 runs to 16 residues. Deletions cut 6 bases from V and 7 bases from J, with 28 bases between. CDR3 amino acids: CSAPTSSPDLYNEQYF. CDR3 DNA sequence: TGCAGTGCCCCGACTTCTAGCCCAGATCTATACAATGAGCAGTACTTC.

This clonotype was recorded at least ten times. J is TRBJ2-7 and V is TRBV28, with no clear D. The CDR3 length is 12 residues. Trimming removed 4 bases at V and 2 bases at J, with 6 bases between. The germline gives CDR1 MDHEN, CDR2 SYDVKM. The CDR3 nucleotides read TGTGCCAGCAGTTATGGGACCTACGAGCAGTACTTC. Amino acids: CASSYGTYEQYF.

This clonotype appeared a few times. The chain joins TRBV10-3 to TRBJ2-2; perhaps TRBD1 as D (6 bases). Per germline, CDR1 ENHRY and CDR2 SYGVKD. CDR3 length equals 14 residues. V was shortened by 8 bases and J by 5 bases, with 15 bases between the two germline ends. The CDR3 region has the DNA TGTGCCATCGCTGTTACAGGGTATACCGGGGAGCTGTTTTTT. Its translation is CAIAVTGYTGELFF.

This clonotype was recorded a few times. A much larger clonotype is one base distant, so this may be a read error. V and J are TRBV12-3 or TRBV12-4 and TRBJ2-2; D gene unclear. The CDR3 is 15 amino acids. CDR3 nucleotides: TGTGCCGGCAGTTTTTTCACCGCGAACACCGGGGAGCTGTTTTTT. Translating it yields CAGSFFTANTGELFF.

This clonotype was detected many times. The V call is TRBV5-1, the J call TRBJ2-2, with 7 bases that match TRBD1. The V and J ends lost 1 base and 5 bases, in that order; junction bases with no gene match: 2. The CDR3 runs 14 residues. Germline V gives CDR1 SGHRS, CDR2 YFSETQ. The CDR3 coding sequence is TGCGCCAGCAGCTTGCCGGGACAGACCGGGGAGCTGTTTTTT. It is translated as CASSLPGQTGELFF.

This clonotype was observed at least ten times. V usage is TRBV30 and J usage is TRBJ1-1; the D gene is possibly TRBD1 (5 bases). The germline V and J ends were trimmed by 3 bases and 1 base, with 9 bases remaining between them. Germline V gene lookup returns CDR1 GTSNPN and CDR2 SVGIG (reference sequence). This CDR3 spans 13 amino acids. The CDR3 region is CAWSLQGNTEAFF. The CDR3 DNA reads as TGTGCCTGGAGCCTGCAGGGGAACACTGAAGCTTTCTTT.

In the case of this clonotype: An end of the junction differs from the germline gene, which may be a read error. The V and J genes are TRBV24-1 and TRBJ2-1, with 12 nucleotides matching TRBD2. Germline lookup yields CDR1 KGHDR and CDR2 SFDVKD. The CDR3 totals 16 residues. The CDR3 sequence is CATSDSSGRVVNKQFF. The CDR3 region has the DNA TGTGCCACCAGTGATTCTAGCGGGAGGGTGGTCAATAAGCAGTTCTTC.

The genes are TRBV10-3 and TRBJ1-2, with D uncertain. Germline V gives CDR1 ENHRY, CDR2 SYGVKD. This CDR3 contains 14 residues. V was pared by 6 bases and J by 0 bases, with 11 bases between. CDR3: CAIRETVANYGYTF. The CDR3 DNA reads TGTGCCATCAGGGAGACCGTAGCTAACTATGGCTACACCTTC.

This clonotype was picked up many times. The chain employs TRBV20-1 and TRBJ2-1; 8 positions agree with TRBD2. After removal of 5 bases from V and 4 bases from J, the junction contained 10 bases not matched to a gene. The CDR3 runs to 15 residues. Looked up from germline, CDR1 is DFQATT and CDR2 is SNEGSKA (reference sequence). CDR3 DNA: TGCAGTGCTTCTCGGGTGGTAGCGGGGTACAATGAGCAGTTCTTC. It translates to CSASRVVAGYNEQFF.

This clonotype was found many times. The chain links TRBV12-3 or TRBV12-4 to TRBJ2-7; 7 bases line up with TRBD1. V dropped 4 bases and J dropped 3; count of bases not matched to a gene: 6. The CDR3 is 14 residues long. CDR3 protein: CASSSTGANYEQYF. In DNA, the CDR3 is TGTGCCAGCAGTTCTACAGGGGCAAACTACGAGCAGTACTTC.

This clonotype was observed at least ten times. J is TRBJ2-5 and V is TRBV29-1; weak D call: TRBD1 (5 bases). The germline CDR1 and CDR2 sequences are SQVTM and ANQGSEA. CDR3 length: 14 residues. The V gene lost 0 bases and the J gene lost 2 bases, with 10 bases spanning the gap. Here the CDR3 DNA reads TGCAGCGTTGAAGATCCTAGGGGACAAGAGACCCAGTACTTC. As protein: CSVEDPRGQETQYF.

This clonotype was observed at least ten times. This rearrangement joins TRBV11-2 to TRBJ2-1; D is tentatively TRBD1 or TRBD2 (5 bases each). V lost 1 base and J lost 7, with 8 bases in between. The CDR3 has 13 residues. Germline loops: CDR1 SGHAT, CDR2 FQNNGV. The CDR3 DNA reads TGTGCCAGCAGCTTAGGGGGGTGGAATGAGCAGTTCTTC. It translates to CASSLGGWNEQFF.

About this clonotype itself: Possible read error: a much larger clone is one base away. The chain employs TRBV6-2 or TRBV6-3 and TRBJ1-2; D unresolved. The CDR3 is made up of 14 amino acids. From germline, CDR1 is MNHEY and CDR2 SVGEGT. The CDR3 DNA follows: TGTGCCAACAGTGAAGGTCACGGCAACTATGGCTACACCTTC. This encodes CANSEGHGNYGYTF.

This clonotype was found many times. The V gene is TRBV20-1, the J gene TRBJ2-7, with 12 bases matching TRBD2. The V gene's germline CDR1 is DFQATT and CDR2 SNEGSKA (reference sequence). The V gene end was trimmed by 6 bases and the J gene end by 5 bases; junction bases not matched to a gene: 11. The CDR3 length is 15 residues. CDR3 bases: TGCAGTGCCAAGACTAGCGGGAGATCGCTCGACGAGCAGTACTTC. It translates to CSAKTSGRSLDEQYF.

This clonotype was recorded at least ten times. The chain recombines TRBV28 with TRBJ1-1; TRBD1 agrees at 7 bases. The CDR3 is made up of 14 amino acids. Germline V gene lookup returns CDR1 MDHEN and CDR2 SYDVKM. Trimming at V came to 6 bases and at J to 0 bases, leaving 4 bases not matched to a gene. CDR3 region: CASSRDRLNTEAFF. Written as DNA, the CDR3 is TGTGCCAGCAGCCGGGACAGATTGAACACTGAAGCTTTCTTT. Together with reference TRBV28 and TRBJ1-1, the CDR3 gives the full variable domain: DVKVTQSSRYLVKRTGEKVFLECVQDMDHENMFWYRQDPGLGLRLIYFSYDVKMKEKGDIPEGYSVSREKKERFSLILESASTNQTSMYLCASSRDRLNTEAFFGQGTRLTVV.

Ten or more counts support this clonotype. The chain uses TRBV18 and TRBJ2-4; D unclear. Germline V gene data show CDR1 as KGHSH and CDR2 as LQKENI. The length of the CDR3 is 14 residues. Trimming left V 0 bases short and J 2 bases short, with 5 bases between. CDR3 bases: TGTGCCAGCTCACCACCGAGACCCAAAAACATTCAGTACTTC. Protein sequence: CASSPPRPKNIQYF.

This clonotype was observed at least ten times. The chain employs TRBV6-5 and TRBJ2-3, with 7 bases lining up with TRBD2. This CDR3 has 17 residues. Germline trimming cut 0 bases from V and 0 bases from J; bases unmatched to any gene: 6. Germline lookup yields CDR1 MNHEY and CDR2 SVGAGI. As DNA, the CDR3 is TGTGCCAGCAGTTACTCGCCGGGACTACGTAGCACAGATACGCAGTATTTT. This codes for CASSYSPGLRSTDTQYF.

This clonotype was counted between two and nine times. The chain carries TRBV29-1 and TRBJ2-1, with no clear D. CDR1 and CDR2 (germline): SQVTM, ANQGSEA. V was shortened by 3 bases and J by 4 bases, with 10 bases between the two germline ends. CDR3 length equals 13 residues. The CDR3 is CSVDVQLYNEQFF. The DNA for the CDR3 is TGCAGCGTTGACGTACAGCTATACAATGAGCAGTTCTTC.